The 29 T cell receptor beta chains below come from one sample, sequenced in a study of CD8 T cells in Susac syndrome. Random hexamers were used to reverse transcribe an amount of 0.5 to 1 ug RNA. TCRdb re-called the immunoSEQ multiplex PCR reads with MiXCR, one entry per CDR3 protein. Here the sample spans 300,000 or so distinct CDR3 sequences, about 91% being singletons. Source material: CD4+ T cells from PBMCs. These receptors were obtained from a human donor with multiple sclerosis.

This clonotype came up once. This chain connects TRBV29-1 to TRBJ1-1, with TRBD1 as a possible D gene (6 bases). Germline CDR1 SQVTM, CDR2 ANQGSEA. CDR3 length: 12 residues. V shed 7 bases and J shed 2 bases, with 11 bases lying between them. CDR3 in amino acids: CSGIRGNTEAFF. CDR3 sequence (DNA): TGCAGCGGAATCAGGGGAAACACTGAAGCTTTCTTT.

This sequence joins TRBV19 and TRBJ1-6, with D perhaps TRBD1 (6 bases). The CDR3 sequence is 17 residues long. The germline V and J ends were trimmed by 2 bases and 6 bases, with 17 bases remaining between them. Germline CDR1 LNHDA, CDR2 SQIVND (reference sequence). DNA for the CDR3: TGTGCCAGTAGTATAAGGGCGCCTACAGGGAGTAATTCACCCCTCCACTTT. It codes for CASSIRAPTGSNSPLHF.

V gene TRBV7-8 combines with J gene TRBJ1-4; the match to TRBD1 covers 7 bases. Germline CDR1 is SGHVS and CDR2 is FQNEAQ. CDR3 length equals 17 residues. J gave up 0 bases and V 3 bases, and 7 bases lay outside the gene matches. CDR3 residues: CASSFGQVSATNEKLFF. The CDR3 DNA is TGTGCCAGCAGCTTCGGACAGGTCTCTGCAACTAATGAAAAACTGTTTTTT. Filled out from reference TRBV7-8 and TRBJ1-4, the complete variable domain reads GAGVSQSPRYKVAKRGQDVALRCDPISGHVSLFWYQQALGQGPEFLTYFQNEAQLDKSGLPSDRFFAERPEGSVSTLKIQRTQQEDSAVYLCASSFGQVSATNEKLFFGSGTQLSVL.

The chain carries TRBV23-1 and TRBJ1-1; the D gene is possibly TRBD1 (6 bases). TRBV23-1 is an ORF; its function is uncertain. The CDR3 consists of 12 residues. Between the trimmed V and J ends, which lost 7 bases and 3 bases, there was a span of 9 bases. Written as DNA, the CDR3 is TGCGCCAGCACGCGGGGGCACACTGAAGCTTTCTTT. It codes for CASTRGHTEAFF.

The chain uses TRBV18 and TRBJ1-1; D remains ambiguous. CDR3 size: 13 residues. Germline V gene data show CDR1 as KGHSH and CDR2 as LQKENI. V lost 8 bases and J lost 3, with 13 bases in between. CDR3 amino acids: CASGATVDTEAFF. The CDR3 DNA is TGTGCCAGCGGAGCGACCGTGGACACTGAAGCTTTCTTT.

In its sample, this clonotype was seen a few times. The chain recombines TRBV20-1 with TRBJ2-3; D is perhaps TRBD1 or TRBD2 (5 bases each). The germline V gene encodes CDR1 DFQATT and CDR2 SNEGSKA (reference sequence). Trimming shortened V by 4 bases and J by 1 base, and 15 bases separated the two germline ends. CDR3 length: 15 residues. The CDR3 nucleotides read TGCAGTGCTATCGGTGGGAGAGGGGGCACAGATACGCAGTATTTT. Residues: CSAIGGRGGTDTQYF.

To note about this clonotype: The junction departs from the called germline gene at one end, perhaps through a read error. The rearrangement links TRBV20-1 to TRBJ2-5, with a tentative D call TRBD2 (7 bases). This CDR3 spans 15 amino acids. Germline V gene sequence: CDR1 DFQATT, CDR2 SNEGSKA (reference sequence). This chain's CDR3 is CSARARGGGQETQYF. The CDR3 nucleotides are TGCAGTGCCAGAGCGAGGGGGGGAGGCCAAGAGACCCAGTACTTC.

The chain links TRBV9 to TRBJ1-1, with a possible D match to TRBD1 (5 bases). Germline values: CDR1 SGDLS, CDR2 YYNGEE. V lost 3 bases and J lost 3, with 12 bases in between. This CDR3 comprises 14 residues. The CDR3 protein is CASSARGDDTEAFF. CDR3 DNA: TGTGCCAGCAGCGCCCGGGGGGATGACACTGAAGCTTTCTTT.

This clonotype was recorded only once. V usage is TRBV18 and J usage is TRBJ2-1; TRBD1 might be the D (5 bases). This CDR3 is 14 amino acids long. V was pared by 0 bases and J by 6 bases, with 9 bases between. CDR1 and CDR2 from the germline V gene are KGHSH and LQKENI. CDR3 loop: CASSPPGPRNEQFF. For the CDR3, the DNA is TGTGCCAGCTCACCACCGGGGCCCCGCAATGAGCAGTTCTTC.

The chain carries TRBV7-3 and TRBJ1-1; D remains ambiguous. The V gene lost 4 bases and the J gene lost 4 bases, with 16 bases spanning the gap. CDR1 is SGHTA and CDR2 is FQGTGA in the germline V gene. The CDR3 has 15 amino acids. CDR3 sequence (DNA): TGTGCCAGCAGCTCAAGCCTTGGCGCGGGCACTGAAGCTTTCTTT. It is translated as CASSSSLGAGTEAFF.

The CDR3 region is CASSPVPQYQETQYF. The CDR3 DNA reads TGTGCCAGCTCACCAGTTCCACAATACCAAGAGACCCAGTACTTC. The chain uses TRBV18 and TRBJ2-5, with D hard to call. CDR1 and CDR2 (germline): KGHSH, LQKENI. V was trimmed by 2 bases and J by 0 bases, leaving 10 bases between them. CDR3 length: 15 residues.

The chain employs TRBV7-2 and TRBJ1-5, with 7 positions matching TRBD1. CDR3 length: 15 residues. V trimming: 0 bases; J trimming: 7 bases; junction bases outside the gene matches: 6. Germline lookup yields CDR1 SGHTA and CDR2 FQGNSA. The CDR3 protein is CASSLALGGGQPQHF. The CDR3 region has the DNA TGTGCCAGCAGCTTAGCGTTAGGGGGCGGGCAGCCCCAGCATTTT. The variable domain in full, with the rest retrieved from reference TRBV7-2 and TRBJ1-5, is GAGVSQSPSNKVTEKGKDVELRCDPISGHTALYWYRQSLGQGLEFLIYFQGNSAPDKSGLPSDRFSAERTGGSVSTLTIQRTQQEDSAVYLCASSLALGGGQPQHFGDGTRLSIL.

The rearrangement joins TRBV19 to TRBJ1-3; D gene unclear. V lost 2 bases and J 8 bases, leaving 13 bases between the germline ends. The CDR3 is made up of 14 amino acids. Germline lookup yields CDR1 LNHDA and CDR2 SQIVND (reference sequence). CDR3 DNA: TGTGCCAGTAGTATAAACGCAGCCGCTGACACCATATATTTT. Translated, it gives CASSINAAADTIYF.

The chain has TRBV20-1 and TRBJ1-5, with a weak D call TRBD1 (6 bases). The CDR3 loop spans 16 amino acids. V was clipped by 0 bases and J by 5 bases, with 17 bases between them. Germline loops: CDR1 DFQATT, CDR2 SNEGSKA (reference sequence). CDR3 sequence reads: CSARDSSGTRDQPQHF. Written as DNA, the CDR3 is TGCAGTGCTAGAGATTCTTCCGGGACACGGGATCAGCCCCAGCATTTT.

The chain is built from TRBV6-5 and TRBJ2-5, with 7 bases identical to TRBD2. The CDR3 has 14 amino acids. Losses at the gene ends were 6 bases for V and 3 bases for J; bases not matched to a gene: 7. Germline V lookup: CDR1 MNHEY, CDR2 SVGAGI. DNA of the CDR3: TGTGCCAGCAGAGGACTAGGGGTGGAAGAGACCCAGTACTTC. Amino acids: CASRGLGVEETQYF.

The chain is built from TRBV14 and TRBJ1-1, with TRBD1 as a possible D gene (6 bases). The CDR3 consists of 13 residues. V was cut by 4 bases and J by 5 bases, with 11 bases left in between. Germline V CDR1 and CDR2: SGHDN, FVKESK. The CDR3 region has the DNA TGTGCCAGCAGCCGGGACATCCCTACTGAAGCTTTCTTT. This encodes CASSRDIPTEAFF.

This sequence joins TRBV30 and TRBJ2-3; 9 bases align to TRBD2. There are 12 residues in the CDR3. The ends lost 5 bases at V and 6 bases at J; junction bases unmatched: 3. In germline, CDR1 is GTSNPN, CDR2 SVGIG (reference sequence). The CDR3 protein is CAWDGLADTQYF. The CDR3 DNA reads TGTGCCTGGGACGGACTAGCGGATACGCAGTATTTT.

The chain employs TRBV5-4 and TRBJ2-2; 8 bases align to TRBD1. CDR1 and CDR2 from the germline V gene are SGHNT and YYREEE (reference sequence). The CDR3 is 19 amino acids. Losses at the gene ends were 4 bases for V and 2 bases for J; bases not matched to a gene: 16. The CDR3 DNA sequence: TGTGCCAGCAGCCGCCCCGCCGGGACAGGAGGTCGTAACACCGGGGAGCTGTTTTTT. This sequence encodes CASSRPAGTGGRNTGELFF.

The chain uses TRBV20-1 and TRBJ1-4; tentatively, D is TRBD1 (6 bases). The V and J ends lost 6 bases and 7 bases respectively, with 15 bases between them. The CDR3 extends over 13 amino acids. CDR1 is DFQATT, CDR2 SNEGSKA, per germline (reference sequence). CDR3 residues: CSAGDRLGEKLFF. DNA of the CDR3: TGCAGTGCCGGAGACAGGTTGGGTGAAAAACTGTTTTTT.

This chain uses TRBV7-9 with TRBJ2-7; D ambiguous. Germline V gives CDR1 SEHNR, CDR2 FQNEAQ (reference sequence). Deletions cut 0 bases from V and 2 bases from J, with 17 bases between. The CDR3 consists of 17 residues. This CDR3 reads CASSLAPNRVATYEQYF. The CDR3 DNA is TGTGCCAGCAGCTTAGCCCCAAACAGAGTTGCTACCTACGAGCAGTACTTC.

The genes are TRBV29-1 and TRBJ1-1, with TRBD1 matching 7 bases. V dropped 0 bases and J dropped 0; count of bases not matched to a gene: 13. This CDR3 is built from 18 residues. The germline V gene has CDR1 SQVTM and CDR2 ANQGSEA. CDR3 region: CSVEDNRGVLRLNTEAFF. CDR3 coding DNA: TGCAGCGTTGAAGATAACAGGGGAGTATTAAGGCTGAACACTGAAGCTTTCTTT. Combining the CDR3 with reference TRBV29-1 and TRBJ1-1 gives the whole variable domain SAVISQKPSRDICQRGTSLTIQCQVDSQVTMMFWYRQQPGQSLTLIATANQGSEATYESGFVIDKFPISRPNLTFSTLTVSNMSPEDSSIYLCSVEDNRGVLRLNTEAFFGQGTRLTVV.

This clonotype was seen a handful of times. The CDR3 reads CASSPGQSNSPLHF. The CDR3, as DNA: TGTGCCAGCAGCCCTGGACAGTCTAATTCACCCCTCCACTTT. The chain links TRBV3-1 to TRBJ1-6; a weak D match, TRBD1 (6 bases). The germline V and J ends were trimmed by 4 bases and 6 bases, with 10 bases remaining between them. The CDR3 has 14 amino acids. In germline, CDR1 is LGHDT, CDR2 YNNKEL (reference sequence).

CDR3 nucleotide sequence: TGCAGTGCTAGAGAGCCTTATGGCGGCCCGAATTCACCCCTCCACTTT. It specifies CSAREPYGGPNSPLHF. The V gene is TRBV20-1, the J gene TRBJ1-6; D is uncertain. Per germline, CDR1 DFQATT and CDR2 SNEGSKA (reference sequence). V gave up 0 bases and J gave up 7 bases, with 16 bases separating them. The CDR3 runs to 16 residues.

The DNA for the CDR3 is TGTGCCAGCAGCGAAGGGACAGGGGGCCGGGGGACGGGATACGAGCAGTACTTC. It is translated as CASSEGTGGRGTGYEQYF. The rearrangement joins TRBV5-6 to TRBJ2-7; TRBD1 agrees at 12 bases. V gave up 4 bases and J gave up 4 bases; unmatched junction bases: 15. From germline, CDR1 is SGHDT and CDR2 YYEEEE. CDR3 length: 18 amino acids.

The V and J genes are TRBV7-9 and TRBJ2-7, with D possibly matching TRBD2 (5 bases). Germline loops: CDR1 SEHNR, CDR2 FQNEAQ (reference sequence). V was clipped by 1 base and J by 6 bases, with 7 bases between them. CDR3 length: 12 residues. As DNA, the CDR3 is TGTGCCAGCAGCTTAGTCGAGGGCGAGCAGTACTTC. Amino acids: CASSLVEGEQYF. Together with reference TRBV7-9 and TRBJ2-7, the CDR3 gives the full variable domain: DTGVSQNPRHKITKRGQNVTFRCDPISEHNRLYWYRQTLGQGPEFLTYFQNEAQLEKSRLLSDRFSAERPKGSFSTLEIQRTEQGDSAMYLCASSLVEGEQYFGPGTRLTVT.

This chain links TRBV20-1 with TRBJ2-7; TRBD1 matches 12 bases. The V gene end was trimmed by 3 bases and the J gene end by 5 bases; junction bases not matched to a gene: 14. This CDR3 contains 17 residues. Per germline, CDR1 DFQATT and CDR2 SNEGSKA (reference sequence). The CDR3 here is CSARGQGARVGVNEQYF. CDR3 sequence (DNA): TGCAGTGCTAGGGGACAGGGGGCGCGGGTTGGGGTTAACGAGCAGTACTTC.

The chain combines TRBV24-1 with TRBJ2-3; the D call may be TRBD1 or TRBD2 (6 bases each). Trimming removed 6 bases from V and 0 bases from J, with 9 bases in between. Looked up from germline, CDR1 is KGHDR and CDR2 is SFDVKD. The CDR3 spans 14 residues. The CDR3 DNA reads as TGTGCCACCAGTAGGGGGGTTAGCACAGATACGCAGTATTTT. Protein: CATSRGVSTDTQYF.

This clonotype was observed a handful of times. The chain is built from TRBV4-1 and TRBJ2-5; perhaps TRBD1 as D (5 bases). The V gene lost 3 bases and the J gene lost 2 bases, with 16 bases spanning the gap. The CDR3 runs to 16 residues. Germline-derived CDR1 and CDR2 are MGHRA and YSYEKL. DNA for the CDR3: TGCGCCAGCAGCCAGGGCCAGGGCAACAGGCAAGAGACCCAGTACTTC. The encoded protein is CASSQGQGNRQETQYF.

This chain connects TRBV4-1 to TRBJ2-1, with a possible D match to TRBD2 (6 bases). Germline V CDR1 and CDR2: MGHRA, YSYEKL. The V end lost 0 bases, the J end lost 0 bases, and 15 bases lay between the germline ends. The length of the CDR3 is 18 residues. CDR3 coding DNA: TGCGCCAGCAGCCAAGAGGGAGCTAGCGCGAGCTCCTACAATGAGCAGTTCTTC. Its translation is CASSQEGASASSYNEQFF.